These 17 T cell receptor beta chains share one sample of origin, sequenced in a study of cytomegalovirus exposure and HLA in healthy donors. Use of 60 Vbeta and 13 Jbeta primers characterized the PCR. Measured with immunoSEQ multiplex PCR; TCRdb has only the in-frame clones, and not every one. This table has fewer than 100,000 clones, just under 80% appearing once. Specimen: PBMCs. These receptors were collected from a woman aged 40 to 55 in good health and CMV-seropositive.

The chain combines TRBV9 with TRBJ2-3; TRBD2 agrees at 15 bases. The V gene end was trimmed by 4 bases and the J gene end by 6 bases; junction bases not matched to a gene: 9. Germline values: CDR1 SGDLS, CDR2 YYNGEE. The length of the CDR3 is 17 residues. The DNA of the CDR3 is TGTGCCAGCAGCCCGCCGGGACTAGCGGGAGGAGTGGATACGCAGTATTTT. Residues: CASSPPGLAGGVDTQYF.

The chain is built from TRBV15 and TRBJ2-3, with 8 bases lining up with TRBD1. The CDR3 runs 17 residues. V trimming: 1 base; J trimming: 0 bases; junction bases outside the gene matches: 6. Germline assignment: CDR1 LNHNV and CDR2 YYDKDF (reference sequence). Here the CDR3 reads CATSRGGQVSSTDTQYF. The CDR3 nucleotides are TGTGCCACCAGCAGAGGGGGACAGGTCTCTAGCACAGATACGCAGTATTTT.

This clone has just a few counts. For the CDR3, the DNA is TGTGCCAGCAGCCATCGGCCCCGAGACAGTGCAGAGACCATATATTTT. Translated: CASSHRPRDSAETIYF. The rearrangement links TRBV4-2 to TRBJ1-3, with D perhaps TRBD1 (5 bases). CDR1 is LGHNA, CDR2 YNFKEQ, per germline. V lost 3 bases and J 10 bases, leaving 22 bases between the germline ends. The CDR3 loop spans 16 amino acids.

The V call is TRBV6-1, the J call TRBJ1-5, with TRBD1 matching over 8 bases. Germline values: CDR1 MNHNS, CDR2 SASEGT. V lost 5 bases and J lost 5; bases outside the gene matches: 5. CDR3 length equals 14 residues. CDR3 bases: TGTGCCAGCAGTAGGGGACAGGAGTATCAGCCCCAGCATTTT. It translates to CASSRGQEYQPQHF.

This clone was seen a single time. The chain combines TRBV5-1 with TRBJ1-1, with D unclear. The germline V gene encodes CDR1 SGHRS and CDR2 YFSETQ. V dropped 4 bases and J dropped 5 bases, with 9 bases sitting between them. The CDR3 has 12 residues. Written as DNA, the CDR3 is TGCGCCAGCAGCGCTAGTGGTACTGAAGCTTTCTTT. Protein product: CASSASGTEAFF.

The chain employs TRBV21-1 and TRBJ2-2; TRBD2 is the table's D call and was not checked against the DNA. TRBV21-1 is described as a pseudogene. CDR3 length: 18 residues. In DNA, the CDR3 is TGTGCCAGCAGCAAAGGACTAGCGGGAGTCAGAAACACCGGGGAGCTGTTTTTT. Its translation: CASSKGLAGVRNTGELFF.

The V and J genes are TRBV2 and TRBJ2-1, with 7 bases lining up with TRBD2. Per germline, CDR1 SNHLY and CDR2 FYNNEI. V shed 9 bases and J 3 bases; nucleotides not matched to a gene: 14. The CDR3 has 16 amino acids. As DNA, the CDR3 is TGTGCCAGTGCTCGGGGCTCAGGACTAGGCTACAATGAGCAGTTCTTC. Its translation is CASARGSGLGYNEQFF.

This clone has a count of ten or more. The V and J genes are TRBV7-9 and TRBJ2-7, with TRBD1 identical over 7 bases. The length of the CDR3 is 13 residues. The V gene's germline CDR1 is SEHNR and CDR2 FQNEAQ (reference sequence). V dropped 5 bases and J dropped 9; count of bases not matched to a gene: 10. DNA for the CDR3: TGTGCCAGCAGCCGGGACAGCGAATTCGGGCAGTACTTC. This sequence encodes CASSRDSEFGQYF.

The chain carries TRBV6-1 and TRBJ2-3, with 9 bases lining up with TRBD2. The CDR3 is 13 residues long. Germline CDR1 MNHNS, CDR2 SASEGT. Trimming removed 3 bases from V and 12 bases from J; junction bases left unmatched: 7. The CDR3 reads CASSDWAGGPQYF. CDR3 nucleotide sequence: TGTGCCAGCAGTGATTGGGCGGGAGGGCCTCAGTATTTT.

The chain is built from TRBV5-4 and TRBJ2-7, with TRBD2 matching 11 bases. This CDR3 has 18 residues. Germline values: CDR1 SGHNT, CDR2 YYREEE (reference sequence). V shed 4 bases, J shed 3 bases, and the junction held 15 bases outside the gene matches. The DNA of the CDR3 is TGTGCCAGCAGCCCTGGGTTAACTAGCGGGAGTGGGGGCTACGAGCAGTACTTC. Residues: CASSPGLTSGSGGYEQYF.

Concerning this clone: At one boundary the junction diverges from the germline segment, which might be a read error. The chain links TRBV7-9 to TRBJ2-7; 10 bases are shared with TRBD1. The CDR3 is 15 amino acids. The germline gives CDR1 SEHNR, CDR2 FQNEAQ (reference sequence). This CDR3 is CSSSPGQGIRYEQYF. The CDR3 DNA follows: TGTTCCAGCAGCCCGGGACAGGGGATACGCTACGAGCAGTACTTC.

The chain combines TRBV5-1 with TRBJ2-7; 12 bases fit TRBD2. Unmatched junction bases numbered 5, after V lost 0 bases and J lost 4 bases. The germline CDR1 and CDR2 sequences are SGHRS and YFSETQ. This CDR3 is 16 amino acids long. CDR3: CASSLGLAGVEYEQYF. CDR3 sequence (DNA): TGCGCCAGCAGCTTGGGACTAGCGGGAGTTGAGTACGAGCAGTACTTC.

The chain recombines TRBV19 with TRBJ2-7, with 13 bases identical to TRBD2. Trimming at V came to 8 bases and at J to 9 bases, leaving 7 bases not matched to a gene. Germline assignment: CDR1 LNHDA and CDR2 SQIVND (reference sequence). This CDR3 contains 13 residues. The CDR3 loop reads CASSTSGRSGQYF. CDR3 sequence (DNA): TGTGCCAGTTCGACTAGCGGGAGGAGCGGGCAGTACTTC.

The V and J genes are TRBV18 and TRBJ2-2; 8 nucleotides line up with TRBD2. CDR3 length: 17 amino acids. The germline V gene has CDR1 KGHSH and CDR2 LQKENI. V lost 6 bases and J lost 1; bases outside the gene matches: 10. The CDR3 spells CASSPRSLAGNTGELFF. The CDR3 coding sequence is TGTGCCAGCTCCCCAAGGAGTCTAGCGGGGAACACCGGGGAGCTGTTTTTT.

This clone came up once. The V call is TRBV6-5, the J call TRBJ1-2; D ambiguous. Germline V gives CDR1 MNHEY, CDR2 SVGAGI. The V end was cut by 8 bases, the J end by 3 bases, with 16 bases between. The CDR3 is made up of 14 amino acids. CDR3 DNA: TGTGCCAGCGGTCGGGGAGGCGCGGACTATGGCTACACCTTC. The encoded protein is CASGRGGADYGYTF.

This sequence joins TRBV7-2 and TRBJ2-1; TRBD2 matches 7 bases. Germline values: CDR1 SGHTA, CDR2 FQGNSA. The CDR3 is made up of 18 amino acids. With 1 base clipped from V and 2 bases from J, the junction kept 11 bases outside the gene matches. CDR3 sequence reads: CASSLEASGHTTYNEQFF. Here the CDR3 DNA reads TGTGCCAGCAGCTTAGAGGCTAGCGGACACACCACCTACAATGAGCAGTTCTTC.

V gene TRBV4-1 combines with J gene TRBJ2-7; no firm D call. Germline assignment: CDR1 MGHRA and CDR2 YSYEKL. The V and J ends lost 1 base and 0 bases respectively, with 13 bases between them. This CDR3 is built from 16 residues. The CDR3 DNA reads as TGCGCCAGCAGCCAAGCTCCTAGTTTGAGCTCCTACGAGCAGTACTTC. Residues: CASSQAPSLSSYEQYF.